A selection of T cell receptor beta chains follows, all from one sample in a study of T cells in Graves' hyperthyroidism and ophthalmopathy. TCRdb fed the multiplex PCR reads into MiXCR, producing one record per CDR3 protein. Seen here are under 250,000 distinct CDR3 sequences, roughly 22% observed once, and the top ten hold about a third. The sample comprised blood. The receptors here all came from a woman in her forties with Graves' ophthalmopathy. The CDR3 runs from the conserved cysteine through the conserved F or W. Fields, in order: D gene, J gene, clone size, V gene, CDR3 protein, CDR3 DNA. D genes are given only for firm matches. The size field is filled for only some rows; it gives once, few, many or a size class.

d_call: TRBD1; j_call: TRBJ1-2; clone_size: many; v_call: TRBV7-6; cdr3_aa: CASSSGTGGNYGYTF; cdr3_nt: TGTGCCAGCAGCTCCGGGACAGGGGGCAACTATGGCTACACCTTC
d_call: .; j_call: TRBJ2-7; clone_size: .; v_call: TRBV18; cdr3_aa: CASAPPGLQPYEQYF; cdr3_nt: TGTGCCAGCGCGCCGCCGGGACTCCAGCCCTACGAGCAGTACTTC
d_call: TRBD1; j_call: TRBJ1-1; clone_size: many; v_call: TRBV12-3/TRBV12-4; cdr3_aa: CASSDGTGGLRAFF; cdr3_nt: TGTGCCAGCAGTGACGGGACAGGGGGACTTCGAGCTTTCTTT
d_call: .; j_call: TRBJ2-7; clone_size: many; v_call: TRBV28; cdr3_aa: CASNPSGAAYEQYF; cdr3_nt: TGTGCCAGCAACCCTTCGGGGGCGGCCTACGAGCAGTACTTC
d_call: TRBD1; j_call: TRBJ2-5; clone_size: many; v_call: TRBV4-2; cdr3_aa: CASSQEPLTGGGETQYF; cdr3_nt: TGTGCCAGCAGCCAAGAGCCCCTGACAGGGGGCGGCGAGACCCAGTACTTC
d_call: TRBD2; j_call: TRBJ2-7; clone_size: .; v_call: TRBV7-2; cdr3_aa: CASSFKAGGGHEQYF; cdr3_nt: TGTGCCAGCAGCTTCAAAGCGGGAGGGGGCCACGAGCAGTACTTC
d_call: .; j_call: TRBJ1-5; clone_size: many; v_call: TRBV6-1; cdr3_aa: CASSEAKGHGSGNQPQHF; cdr3_nt: TGTGCCAGCAGTGAAGCGAAGGGACACGGTTCTGGCAATCAGCCCCAGCATTTT
d_call: .; j_call: TRBJ2-7; clone_size: .; v_call: TRBV6-2/TRBV6-3; cdr3_aa: CASSDRDISYEQYF; cdr3_nt: TGTGCCAGCAGTGATCGGGACATATCCTACGAGCAGTACTTC
d_call: .; j_call: TRBJ2-7; clone_size: many; v_call: TRBV14; cdr3_aa: CASSQVWDSVERERYEQYF; cdr3_nt: TGTGCCAGCAGCCAAGTCTGGGACAGCGTGGAGCGGGAGAGGTACGAGCAGTACTTC
d_call: TRBD2; j_call: TRBJ2-5; clone_size: .; v_call: TRBV28; cdr3_aa: CASSLASSGVRETQYF; cdr3_nt: TGTGCCAGCAGTTTAGCGTCTAGCGGGGTCCGGGAGACCCAGTACTTC
d_call: TRBD2; j_call: TRBJ2-7; clone_size: many; v_call: TRBV13; cdr3_aa: CASSGLAGVIDEQYF; cdr3_nt: TGTGCCAGCAGCGGTCTAGCGGGAGTCATCGACGAGCAGTACTTC
d_call: TRBD1; j_call: TRBJ1-2; clone_size: many; v_call: TRBV10-2; cdr3_aa: CASSESTGGRGYTF; cdr3_nt: TGCGCCAGCAGTGAGTCGACAGGGGGAAGGGGCTACACCTTC
d_call: .; j_call: TRBJ1-1; clone_size: many; v_call: TRBV5-1; cdr3_aa: CASSFGAPNTEAFF; cdr3_nt: TGCGCCAGCAGCTTCGGGGCACCGAACACTGAAGCTTTCTTT
d_call: .; j_call: TRBJ1-5; clone_size: many; v_call: TRBV7-2; cdr3_aa: CASSPNRDKPQHF; cdr3_nt: TGTGCCAGCAGCCCGAATCGGGACAAGCCCCAGCATTTT
d_call: .; j_call: TRBJ2-7; clone_size: many; v_call: TRBV28; cdr3_aa: CASSWGLGDNEQYF; cdr3_nt: TGTGCCAGCAGTTGGGGCCTGGGCGACAACGAGCAGTACTTC
d_call: .; j_call: TRBJ2-2; clone_size: many; v_call: TRBV6-1; cdr3_aa: CASSLLSPGPGELFF; cdr3_nt: TGTGCCAGCAGTCTTTTATCTCCCGGACCCGGGGAGCTGTTTTTT
d_call: .; j_call: TRBJ1-2; clone_size: many; v_call: TRBV19; cdr3_aa: CASSIRHGPYGYTF; cdr3_nt: TGTGCCAGTAGTATCCGACACGGTCCCTATGGCTACACCTTC
d_call: TRBD2; j_call: TRBJ2-2; clone_size: .; v_call: TRBV7-8; cdr3_aa: CASSRTSRYTGELFF; cdr3_nt: TGTGCCAGCAGCCGGACTAGCCGTTACACCGGGGAGCTGTTTTTT
d_call: .; j_call: TRBJ2-4; clone_size: many; v_call: TRBV19; cdr3_aa: CASTAPAGLQYF; cdr3_nt: TGTGCCAGTACTGCTCCCGCCGGCCTTCAGTACTTC
d_call: TRBD2; j_call: TRBJ2-3; clone_size: many; v_call: TRBV11-1; cdr3_aa: CASTLSSGSSDTQYF; cdr3_nt: TGTGCCAGCACCCTATCTAGCGGGAGCAGTGATACGCAGTATTTT
d_call: .; j_call: TRBJ1-5; clone_size: .; v_call: TRBV7-2; cdr3_aa: CASSLDHLQPQHF; cdr3_nt: TGTGCCAGCAGCTTAGATCACTTGCAGCCCCAGCATTTT
d_call: .; j_call: TRBJ2-3; clone_size: many; v_call: TRBV12-5; cdr3_aa: CASGLQESTDTQYF; cdr3_nt: TGTGCTAGTGGTTTGCAGGAGAGCACAGATACGCAGTATTTT
d_call: .; j_call: TRBJ2-2; clone_size: .; v_call: TRBV28; cdr3_aa: CASSLAFNAGELFF; cdr3_nt: TGTGCCAGCAGTTTAGCATTCAATGCCGGGGAGCTGTTTTTT
d_call: TRBD2; j_call: TRBJ2-5; clone_size: many; v_call: TRBV7-2; cdr3_aa: CASSLGSGGGQETQYF; cdr3_nt: TGTGCCAGCAGCTTGGGCTCTGGGGGAGGGCAAGAGACCCAGTACTTC
d_call: TRBD1; j_call: TRBJ1-6; clone_size: many; v_call: TRBV12-3/TRBV12-4; cdr3_aa: CASSRTGQGNSPLHF; cdr3_nt: TGTGCCAGCAGTAGAACGGGACAGGGTAATTCACCCCTCCACTTT
d_call: TRBD2; j_call: TRBJ2-2; clone_size: many; v_call: TRBV2; cdr3_aa: CASKGSSGKGGELFF; cdr3_nt: TGTGCCAGCAAAGGTTCTAGCGGGAAGGGCGGGGAGCTGTTTTTT
d_call: .; j_call: TRBJ1-6; clone_size: many; v_call: TRBV11-2; cdr3_aa: CASSLVAKVSPLHF; cdr3_nt: TGTGCCAGCAGCTTAGTTGCCAAAGTCTCACCCCTCCACTTT
d_call: .; j_call: TRBJ2-7; clone_size: many; v_call: TRBV7-2; cdr3_aa: CASSTGLSPYEQYF; cdr3_nt: TGTGCCAGCAGCACCGGACTATCCCCCTACGAGCAGTACTTC
d_call: .; j_call: TRBJ1-5; clone_size: many; v_call: TRBV30; cdr3_aa: CAWREQGAQQPQHF; cdr3_nt: TGTGCCTGGAGGGAACAGGGTGCGCAACAGCCCCAGCATTTT
d_call: TRBD2; j_call: TRBJ2-7; clone_size: .; v_call: TRBV28; cdr3_aa: CASSLSASGRVEQYF; cdr3_nt: TGTGCCAGCAGTTTATCTGCTAGCGGGAGGGTCGAGCAGTACTTC
d_call: TRBD1; j_call: TRBJ2-3; clone_size: many; v_call: TRBV2; cdr3_aa: CASKRGQGDTDTQYF; cdr3_nt: TGTGCCAGCAAAAGGGGACAGGGGGACACAGATACGCAGTATTTT